This T cell receptor beta chain is drawn from a study of blood T cell repertoires in COVID-19. CDR3 size: 16 residues. Germline V gene data show CDR1 as LGHNT and CDR2 as FRNRAP. Trimming left V 0 bases short and J 1 base short, with 12 bases between. Clones were sequenced by immunoSEQ multiplex PCR, and TCRdb holds only the in-frame ones, with some missing. The sample yields some 230,000 clones, approximately 90% seen once. The TCR was taken from a man under 40 who had recovered from COVID-19. Sequencing was done on a sample of peripheral blood. The chain is built from TRBV12-5 and TRBJ2-5; possible D gene TRBD2, 5 bases. CDR3 bases: TGTGCTAGTGGTTTGGTATCGACTACGCCCCAAGAGACCCAGTACTTC. Residues: CASGLVSTTPQETQYF.